The source of this TCR beta chain is a study of blood T cell repertoires in COVID-19. Study-level information: The United States, Italy and Spain provided the acute and convalescent COVID-19 samples. PBMCs, B-cell-depleted T cells, or T cells were the source of the cDNA or gDNA that made up the material.

How the authors handled the data: It was from reference gene primer amplification that nucleated cell counts were estimated. TCRdb keeps only in-frame clones here, not all; method: immunoSEQ multiplex PCR. V and J calls and clone size are as listed in that table; D and trimming were resolved from the DNA. This table holds 200,000 to 250,000 clones, about four fifths found once. The V gene's germline CDR1 is SEHNR and CDR2 FQNEAQ (reference sequence). V was pared by 5 bases and J by 2 bases, with 3 bases of the junction left unmatched. CDR3 length equals 16 residues. This chain connects TRBV7-9 to TRBJ2-5; 15 nucleotides match TRBD2. This receptor was taken from a woman of 80 years or more with acute or convalescent COVID-19. Sequencing was performed on peripheral blood. The CDR3 DNA reads TGTGCCAGCAGCCCCGGGACTAGCGGGGGGCAAGAGACCCAGTACTTC. It codes for CASSPGTSGGQETQYF.